Below, 27 T cell receptor beta chains from the same sample are listed, as sequenced in a study of blood T cells in healthy people across ages. A J-beta primer mix and a sample-barcoded 5' primer were used in a second PCR of about 7 to 12 cycles. TCRdb redid the calling of the 5' RACE reads with MiXCR, one entry per CDR3 protein. This repertoire shows around 990,000 distinct CDR3 sequences, approximately 25% found once; its top ten account for about 0.8%. This same sample was also part of a study on T cells of mothers and their children.

Sequencing was carried out using blood. The source is a girl aged 2-10 years in good health.

The sample holds a few counts of this clonotype. V and J are TRBV12-3 or TRBV12-4 and TRBJ1-2; no clear D. V lost 3 bases and J lost 5, with 16 bases in between. The CDR3 totals 15 residues. Here the CDR3 DNA reads TGTGCCAGCAGTTTCTCCGTCCCCGGGATGTATGGCTACACCTTC. It translates to CASSFSVPGMYGYTF.

This clonotype was observed a few times. The V gene is TRBV20-1, the J gene TRBJ2-4; D gene unclear. The V and J ends lost 4 bases and 0 bases respectively, with 13 bases between them. This CDR3 has 15 amino acids. Germline assignment: CDR1 DFQATT and CDR2 SNEGSKA (reference sequence). CDR3 loop: CSAIQAEEAKNIQYF. CDR3 nucleotide sequence: TGCAGTGCTATTCAGGCTGAGGAAGCCAAAAACATTCAGTACTTC.

This chain uses TRBV29-1 with TRBJ1-1; D gene ambiguous. The germline V gene encodes CDR1 SQVTM and CDR2 ANQGSEA. The CDR3 extends over 13 amino acids. Trimming left V 3 bases short and J 1 base short, with 9 bases between. CDR3 nucleotides: TGCAGCGTTGATCTACAGTCGAACACTGAAGCTTTCTTT. Its protein is CSVDLQSNTEAFF. Using reference TRBV29-1 and TRBJ1-1 for the parts outside the CDR3, the full variable domain is SAVISQKPSRDICQRGTSLTIQCQVDSQVTMMFWYRQQPGQSLTLIATANQGSEATYESGFVIDKFPISRPNLTFSTLTVSNMSPEDSSIYLCSVDLQSNTEAFFGQGTRLTVV.

The gene calls are TRBV20-1 and TRBJ2-5; D could derive from TRBD1 or TRBD2 (5 bases each). Trimming took off 4 bases at V and 2 bases at J, with 11 bases between the two ends. Germline V CDR1 and CDR2: DFQATT, SNEGSKA (reference sequence). The CDR3 has 13 residues. Written as DNA, the CDR3 is TGCAGTGCTACCGGGACGAAACAAGAGACCCAGTACTTC. This encodes CSATGTKQETQYF.

This chain links TRBV11-2 with TRBJ1-4; unclear D gene. In germline, CDR1 is SGHAT, CDR2 FQNNGV. This CDR3 region has 16 residues. V shed 5 bases and J shed 6 bases, with 19 bases lying between them. CDR3 DNA sequence: TGTGCCAGCAGCCCTGCTTGGGGAATCGAAGATGAAAAACTGTTTTTT. Translation gives CASSPAWGIEDEKLFF.

This chain joins TRBV6-1 and TRBJ2-7; 8 bases are a match to TRBD1. Germline V gene sequence: CDR1 MNHNS, CDR2 SASEGT. The CDR3 consists of 13 residues. V lost 6 bases and J lost 5; bases outside the gene matches: 6. In DNA form, the CDR3 reads TGTGCCAGCAGCGGGCGGACAGGGCACGAGCAGTACTTC. Translation gives CASSGRTGHEQYF.

The chain combines TRBV20-1 with TRBJ1-4, with TRBD1 as a possible D gene (5 bases). CDR3 length: 13 residues. Trimming left V 1 base short and J 6 bases short, with 9 bases between. Germline values: CDR1 DFQATT, CDR2 SNEGSKA (reference sequence). Here the CDR3 reads CSARGPRDEKLFF. The CDR3 nucleotides are TGCAGTGCTAGAGGTCCCAGGGATGAAAAACTGTTTTTT.

This clonotype was seen a handful of times. The chain is built from TRBV6-5 and TRBJ2-2, with 10 bases aligning to TRBD2. The CDR3 has 19 amino acids. Germline assignment: CDR1 MNHEY and CDR2 SVGAGI. Trimming cost V 2 bases and J 4 bases; bases outside gene matches: 13. The CDR3 region has the DNA TGTGCCAGCAGTTACCCCCCACCGAGGAAGCGGGAGGGCACCGGGGAGCTGTTTTTT. This codes for CASSYPPPRKREGTGELFF.

The chain recombines TRBV9 with TRBJ2-5, with D possibly being TRBD2 (7 bases). Germline V gene sequence: CDR1 SGDLS, CDR2 YYNGEE. The CDR3 is 14 amino acids. V lost 3 bases and J 4 bases, leaving 13 bases between the germline ends. Here the CDR3 reads CASSAGGLLETQYF. The DNA of the CDR3 is TGTGCCAGCAGCGCGGGGGGCCTGTTAGAGACCCAGTACTTC.

CDR3 sequence (DNA): TGTGCCAGCAGCCAAGGGGAGGGACTCGAAAAACTGTTTTTT. Translating gives CASSQGEGLEKLFF. The V call is TRBV3-1, the J call TRBJ1-4; D might be TRBD1 (5 bases). The germline gives CDR1 LGHDT, CDR2 YNNKEL (reference sequence). V was shortened by 1 base and J by 8 bases, with 11 bases between the two germline ends. The CDR3 has 14 amino acids.

The chain combines TRBV20-1 with TRBJ2-3; TRBD2 is a possible D gene (7 bases). CDR3 length equals 15 residues. V was pared by 3 bases and J by 4 bases, with 17 bases between. The germline CDR1 and CDR2 sequences are DFQATT and SNEGSKA (reference sequence). This chain's CDR3 is CSASPPGGVSDTQYF. For the CDR3, the DNA is TGCAGTGCTAGCCCCCCGGGGGGCGTATCAGATACGCAGTATTTT.

This clonotype was counted a few times. The J gene is TRBJ2-5, the V gene TRBV20-1, with 9 positions matching TRBD2. Germline trimming cut 5 bases from V and 4 bases from J; bases unmatched to any gene: 11. CDR3 length: 15 amino acids. The germline V gene has CDR1 DFQATT and CDR2 SNEGSKA (reference sequence). Written as DNA, the CDR3 is TGCAGTGCTCGGTGGGCTAGCGGGATAGGAGAGACCCAGTACTTC. Residues: CSARWASGIGETQYF.

V usage is TRBV7-2 and J usage is TRBJ1-2, with no clear D. Germline CDR1 reads SGHTA; CDR2 reads FQGNSA. The V and J ends lost 1 base and 7 bases respectively, with 10 bases between them. This CDR3 has 13 residues. The chain's CDR3 is CASSLGAPIGYTF. CDR3 bases: TGTGCCAGCAGCTTAGGGGCTCCTATTGGCTACACCTTC.

This clonotype has a handful of counts. The chain has TRBV2 and TRBJ2-7; TRBD1 might be the D (9 bases). Trimming took 3 bases from V and 7 from J, leaving 19 bases between them. Germline CDR1 SNHLY, CDR2 FYNNEI. The CDR3 spans 15 residues. The CDR3 DNA reads as TGTGCCAGCAGTGACTCACAGGGGGCGGGAGGAGAGCAGTACTTC. This gives the protein CASSDSQGAGGEQYF. Drawing the rest from reference TRBV2 and TRBJ2-7, the complete variable domain is EPEVTQTPSHQVTQMGQEVILRCVPISNHLYFYWYRQILGQKVEFLVSFYNNEISEKSEIFDDQFSVERPDGSNFTLKIRSTKLEDSAMYFCASSDSQGAGGEQYFGPGTRLTVT.

As concerns this clonotype: Since no conserved phenylalanine or tryptophan closes the CDR3, a read error is the likely cause. The chain is built from TRBV29-1 and TRBJ2-3; TRBD2 might be the D (6 bases). Germline-derived CDR1 and CDR2 are SQVTM and ANQGSEA. V was clipped by 4 bases and J by 2 bases, with 19 bases between them. This CDR3 comprises 16 residues. CDR3 nucleotide sequence: TGCAGCGTTGGGCGGGACTGGAGAGGTGTCACAGATACGCAGTATCTT. As protein: CSVGRDWRGVTDTQYL.

This clonotype has only a few counts. The genes are TRBV24-1 and TRBJ1-1, with a possible D match to TRBD1 (6 bases). V gave up 4 bases and J gave up 1 base, with 9 bases separating them. The CDR3 contains 14 residues. CDR1 and CDR2 from the germline V gene are KGHDR and SFDVKD. The CDR3 sequence is CATSDPGQNTEAFF. CDR3 coding DNA: TGTGCCACCAGTGACCCGGGACAGAACACTGAAGCTTTCTTT.

CDR3 DNA: TGTGCCTGCCAAGCGGGGGGAGACATTCAGTACTTC. The encoded protein is CACQAGGDIQYF. The chain couples TRBV30 to TRBJ2-4, with TRBD2 matching over 9 bases. The CDR3 consists of 12 residues. Germline loops: CDR1 GTSNPN, CDR2 SVGIG (reference sequence). The V and J ends lost 6 bases and 8 bases, in that order; junction bases with no gene match: 5.

This clonotype was found a few times. Germline is not matched at one junction end, which may reflect a read error. The chain couples TRBV10-3 to TRBJ2-4; no firm D call. Germline V CDR1 and CDR2: ENHRY, SYGVKD. This CDR3 is built from 14 residues. The CDR3 nucleotides read TGTGCCATCAATGAGGCCCAAACCAAAAACATTCAGTACTTC. The encoded protein is CAINEAQTKNIQYF.

The V gene is TRBV4-3, the J gene TRBJ1-4, with 7 bases matching TRBD1. The J segment lost 3 bases and the V segment lost 9 bases, leaving 10 bases of the junction unmatched. CDR1 is LGHNA, CDR2 YSLEER, per germline. This CDR3 has 15 amino acids. The CDR3 region has the DNA TGCGCCAGTTCGACAGGGTCGATGGCTAATGAAAAACTGTTTTTT. It is translated as CASSTGSMANEKLFF.

This rearrangement joins TRBV10-3 to TRBJ2-1; 12 bases line up with TRBD2. This CDR3 is built from 14 residues. Trimming cost V 10 bases and J 4 bases; bases outside gene matches: 5. Germline CDR1 reads ENHRY; CDR2 reads SYGVKD. In nucleotides, the CDR3 is TGTGCCACCCTGGGACTAGCGGGTTACAATGAGCAGTTCTTC. This gives the protein CATLGLAGYNEQFF.

The V call is TRBV12-3 or TRBV12-4, the J call TRBJ1-2; D not resolved. CDR3 length equals 16 residues. V was trimmed by 3 bases and J by 6 bases, leaving 20 bases between them. The CDR3 sequence is CASSFSSIEVRDGYTF. CDR3 in DNA: TGTGCCAGCAGTTTCTCGTCGATCGAAGTAAGAGATGGCTACACCTTC.

This chain links TRBV11-2 with TRBJ1-6; D ambiguous. Germline-derived CDR1 and CDR2 are SGHAT and FQNNGV. The CDR3 is made up of 13 amino acids. The V gene lost 3 bases and the J gene lost 7 bases, with 7 bases spanning the gap. CDR3 residues: CASSFAGNSPLHF. CDR3 bases: TGTGCCAGCAGCTTCGCGGGGAATTCACCCCTCCACTTT.

The chain is built from TRBV29-1 and TRBJ1-1, with D tentatively TRBD1 (6 bases). V was cut by 4 bases and J by 10 bases, with 31 bases left in between. Germline lookup yields CDR1 SQVTM and CDR2 ANQGSEA. CDR3 length equals 17 residues. CDR3 DNA: TGCAGCGTTGGGCCCGGACATCTCGCCTGGGGGGCCGCTGCAGCTTTCTTT. Amino acids: CSVGPGHLAWGAAAAFF.

CDR3 loop: CSVILRDYLEAFF. CDR3 nucleotides: TGCAGCGTTATTCTCCGGGACTACCTAGAAGCTTTCTTT. J is TRBJ1-1 and V is TRBV29-1, with a weak D call TRBD1 (5 bases). The CDR3 runs to 13 residues. Germline-derived CDR1 and CDR2 are SQVTM and ANQGSEA. The germline V and J ends were trimmed by 5 bases and 8 bases, with 18 bases remaining between them.

This chain links TRBV20-1 with TRBJ2-7; 7 bases are a match to TRBD1. Germline values: CDR1 DFQATT, CDR2 SNEGSKA (reference sequence). The junction had 3 bases not matched to a gene; V was cut back by 0 bases and J by 4 bases. The CDR3 has 13 residues. The CDR3 DNA follows: TGCAGTGCTAGAGATCACAGGGGATACGAGCAGTACTTC. Encoded protein: CSARDHRGYEQYF.

This clonotype appeared a few times. This chain's CDR3 is CASSLSMNGKYQETQYF. DNA of the CDR3: TGTGCCAGCAGCCTATCGATGAACGGAAAGTACCAAGAGACCCAGTACTTC. The chain carries TRBV13 and TRBJ2-5; no clear D gene. V lost 5 bases, J lost 0 bases, and 19 bases lay in between. The CDR3 covers 17 residues. Germline V CDR1 and CDR2: PRHDT, FYEKMQ (reference sequence).

The CDR3, as DNA: TGTGCCAGCAGTTTCAGAGCAGGCCCGAACACTGAAGCTTTCTTT. Translating it yields CASSFRAGPNTEAFF. This sequence joins TRBV28 and TRBJ1-1, with no clear D. The CDR3 length is 15 residues. The germline V gene has CDR1 MDHEN and CDR2 SYDVKM. Trimming pared 3 bases from V and 1 base from J, leaving 12 bases between.